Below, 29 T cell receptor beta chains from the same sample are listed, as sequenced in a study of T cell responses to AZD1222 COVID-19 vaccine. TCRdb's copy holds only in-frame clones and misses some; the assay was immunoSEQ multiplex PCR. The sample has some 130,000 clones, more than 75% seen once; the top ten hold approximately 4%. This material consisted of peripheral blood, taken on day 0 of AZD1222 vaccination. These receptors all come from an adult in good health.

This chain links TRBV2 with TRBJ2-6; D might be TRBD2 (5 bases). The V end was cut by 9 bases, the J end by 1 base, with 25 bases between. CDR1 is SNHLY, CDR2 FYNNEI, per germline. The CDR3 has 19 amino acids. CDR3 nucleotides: TGTGCCAGTACCTACGTCAGGTCAGGAGGTGGGTCTGGGGCCAACGTCCTGACTTTC. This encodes CASTYVRSGGGSGANVLTF. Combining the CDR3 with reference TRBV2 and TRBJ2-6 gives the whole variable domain EPEVTQTPSHQVTQMGQEVILRCVPISNHLYFYWYRQILGQKVEFLVSFYNNEISEKSEIFDDQFSVERPDGSNFTLKIRSTKLEDSAMYFCASTYVRSGGGSGANVLTFGAGSRLTVL.

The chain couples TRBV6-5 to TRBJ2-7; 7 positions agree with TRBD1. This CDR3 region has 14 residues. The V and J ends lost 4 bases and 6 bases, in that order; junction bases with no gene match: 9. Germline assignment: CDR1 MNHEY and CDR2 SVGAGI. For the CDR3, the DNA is TGTGCCAGCAGTTCCACCCCACAGGGGAGCGAGCAGTACTTC. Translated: CASSSTPQGSEQYF.

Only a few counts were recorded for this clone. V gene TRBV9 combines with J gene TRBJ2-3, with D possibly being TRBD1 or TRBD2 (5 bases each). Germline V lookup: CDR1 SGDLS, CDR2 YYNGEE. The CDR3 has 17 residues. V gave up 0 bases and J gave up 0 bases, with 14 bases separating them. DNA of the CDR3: TGTGCCAGCAGCGTAGCTCTTGCCGGGGCTAGCACAGATACGCAGTATTTT. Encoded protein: CASSVALAGASTDTQYF.

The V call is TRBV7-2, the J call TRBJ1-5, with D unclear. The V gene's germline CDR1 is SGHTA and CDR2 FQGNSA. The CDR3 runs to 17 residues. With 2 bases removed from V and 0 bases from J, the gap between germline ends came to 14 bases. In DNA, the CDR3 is TGTGCCAGCAGCTTAAACCTTCGGGGATATAGCAATCAGCCCCAGCATTTT. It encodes CASSLNLRGYSNQPQHF. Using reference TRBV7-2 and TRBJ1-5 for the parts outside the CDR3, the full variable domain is GAGVSQSPSNKVTEKGKDVELRCDPISGHTALYWYRQSLGQGLEFLIYFQGNSAPDKSGLPSDRFSAERTGGSVSTLTIQRTQQEDSAVYLCASSLNLRGYSNQPQHFGDGTRLSIL.

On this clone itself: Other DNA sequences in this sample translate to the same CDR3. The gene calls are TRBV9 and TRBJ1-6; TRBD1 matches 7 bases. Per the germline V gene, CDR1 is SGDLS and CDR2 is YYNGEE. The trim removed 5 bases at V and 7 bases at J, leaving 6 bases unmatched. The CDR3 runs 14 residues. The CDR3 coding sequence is TGTGCCAGCAGTGTCGGGGGACAGAATTCACCCCTCCACTTT. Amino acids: CASSVGGQNSPLHF.

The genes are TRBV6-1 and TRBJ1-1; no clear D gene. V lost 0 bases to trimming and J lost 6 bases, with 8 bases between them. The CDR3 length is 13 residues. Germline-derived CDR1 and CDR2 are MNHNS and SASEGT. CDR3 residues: CASSEASPAEAFF. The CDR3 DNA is TGTGCCAGCAGTGAAGCTTCGCCCGCTGAAGCTTTCTTT.

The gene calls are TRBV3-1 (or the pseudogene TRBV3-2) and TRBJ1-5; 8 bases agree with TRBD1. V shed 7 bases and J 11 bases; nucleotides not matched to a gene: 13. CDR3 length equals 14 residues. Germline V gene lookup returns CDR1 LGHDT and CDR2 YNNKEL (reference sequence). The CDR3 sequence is CASKLTGAARAQHF. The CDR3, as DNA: TGTGCCAGCAAACTGACAGGGGCTGCCAGGGCCCAGCATTTT.

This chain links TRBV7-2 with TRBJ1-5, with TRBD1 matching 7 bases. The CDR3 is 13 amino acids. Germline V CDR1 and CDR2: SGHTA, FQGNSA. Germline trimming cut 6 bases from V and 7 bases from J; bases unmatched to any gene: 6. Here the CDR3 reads CASSRRGDQPQHF. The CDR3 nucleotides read TGTGCCAGCAGTCGCAGGGGGGACCAGCCCCAGCATTTT.

CDR3 protein: CASSSQQGESSYEQYF. The DNA for the CDR3 is TGTGCCAGCAGCTCCCAGCAGGGGGAAAGCTCCTACGAGCAGTACTTC. The gene calls are TRBV9 and TRBJ2-7; the match to TRBD1 covers 7 bases. J was trimmed by 0 bases and V by 4 bases; bases with no gene match: 10. From germline, CDR1 is SGDLS and CDR2 YYNGEE. The CDR3 spans 16 residues.

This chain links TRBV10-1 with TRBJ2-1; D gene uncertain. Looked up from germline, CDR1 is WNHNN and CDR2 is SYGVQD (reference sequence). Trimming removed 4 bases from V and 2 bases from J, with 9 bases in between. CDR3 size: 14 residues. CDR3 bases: TGCGCCAGCAGTGGGGGTAGCCCCTACAATGAGCAGTTCTTC. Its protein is CASSGGSPYNEQFF.

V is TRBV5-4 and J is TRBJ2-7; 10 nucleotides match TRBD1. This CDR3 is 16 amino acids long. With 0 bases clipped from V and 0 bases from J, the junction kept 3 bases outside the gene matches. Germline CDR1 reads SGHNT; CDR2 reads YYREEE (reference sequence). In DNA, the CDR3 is TGTGCCAGCAGCTTGGGGGACAGGGGATTCTCCTACGAGCAGTACTTC. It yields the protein CASSLGDRGFSYEQYF.

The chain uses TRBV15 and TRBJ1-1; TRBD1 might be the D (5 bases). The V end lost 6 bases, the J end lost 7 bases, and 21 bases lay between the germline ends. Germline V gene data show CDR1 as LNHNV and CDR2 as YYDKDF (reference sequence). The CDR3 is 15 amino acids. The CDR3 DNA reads TGTGCCACCAGTCATCCGGGGGTCAGGGAGCGTGAAGCTTTCTTT. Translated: CATSHPGVREREAFF.

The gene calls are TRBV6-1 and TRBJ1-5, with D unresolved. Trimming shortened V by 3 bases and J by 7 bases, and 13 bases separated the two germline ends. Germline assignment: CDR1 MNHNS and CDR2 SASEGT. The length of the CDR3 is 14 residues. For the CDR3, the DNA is TGTGCCAGCAGTGAGAACAAGGGTATACAGCCCCAGCATTTT. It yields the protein CASSENKGIQPQHF.

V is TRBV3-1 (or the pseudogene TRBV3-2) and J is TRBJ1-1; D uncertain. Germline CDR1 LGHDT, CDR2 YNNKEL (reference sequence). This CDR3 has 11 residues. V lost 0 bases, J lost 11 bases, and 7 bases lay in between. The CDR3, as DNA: TGTGCCAGCAGCCAAGAAGTGGAGGCTTTCTTT. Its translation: CASSQEVEAFF.

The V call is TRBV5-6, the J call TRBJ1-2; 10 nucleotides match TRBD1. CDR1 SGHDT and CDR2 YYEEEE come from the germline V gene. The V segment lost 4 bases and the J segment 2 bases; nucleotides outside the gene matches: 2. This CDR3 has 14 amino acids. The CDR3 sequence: CASSQDRGNYGYTF. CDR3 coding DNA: TGTGCCAGCAGCCAGGACAGGGGGAACTATGGCTACACCTTC.

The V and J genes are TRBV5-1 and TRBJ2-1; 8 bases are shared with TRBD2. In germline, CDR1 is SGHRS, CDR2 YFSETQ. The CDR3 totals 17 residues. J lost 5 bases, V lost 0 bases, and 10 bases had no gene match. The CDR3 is CASSLANSGLGNNEQFF. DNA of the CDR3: TGCGCCAGCAGCTTGGCCAATTCGGGACTAGGGAACAATGAGCAGTTCTTC.

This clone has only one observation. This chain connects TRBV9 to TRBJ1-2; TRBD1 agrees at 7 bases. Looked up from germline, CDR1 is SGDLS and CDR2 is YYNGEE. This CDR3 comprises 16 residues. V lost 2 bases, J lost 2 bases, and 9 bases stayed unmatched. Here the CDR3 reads CASSVTGVPQNYGYTF. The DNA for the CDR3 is TGTGCCAGCAGCGTTACAGGGGTCCCGCAAAACTATGGCTACACCTTC.

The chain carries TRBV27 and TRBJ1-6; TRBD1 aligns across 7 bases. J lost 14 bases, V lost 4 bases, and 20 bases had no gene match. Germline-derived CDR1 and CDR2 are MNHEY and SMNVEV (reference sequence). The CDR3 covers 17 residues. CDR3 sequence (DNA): TGTGCCAGCAGTTGGGGAAAGTTTAGGGACAGCGCTGGAGCCCTCCACTTT. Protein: CASSWGKFRDSAGALHF.

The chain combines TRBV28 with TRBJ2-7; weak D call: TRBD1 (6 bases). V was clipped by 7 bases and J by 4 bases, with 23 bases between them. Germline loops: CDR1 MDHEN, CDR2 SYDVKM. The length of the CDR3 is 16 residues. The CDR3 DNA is TGTGCCAGCATCGAATCAGGACAGTCATACAGATACGAGCAGTACTTC. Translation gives CASIESGQSYRYEQYF.

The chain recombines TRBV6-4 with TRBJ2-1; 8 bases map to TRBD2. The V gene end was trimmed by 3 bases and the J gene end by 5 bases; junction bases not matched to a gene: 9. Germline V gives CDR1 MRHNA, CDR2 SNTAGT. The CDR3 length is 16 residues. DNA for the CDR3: TGTGCCAGCAGTGATGGGAGCGGGGGAGGGCACAATGAGCAGTTCTTC. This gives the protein CASSDGSGGGHNEQFF.

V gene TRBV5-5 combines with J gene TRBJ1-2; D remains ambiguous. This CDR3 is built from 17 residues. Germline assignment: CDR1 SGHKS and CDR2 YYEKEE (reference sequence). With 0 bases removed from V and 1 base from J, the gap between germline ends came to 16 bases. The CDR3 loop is CASSLAVGGGFNYGYTF. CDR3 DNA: TGTGCCAGCAGCTTGGCGGTAGGAGGAGGATTTAACTATGGCTACACCTTC.

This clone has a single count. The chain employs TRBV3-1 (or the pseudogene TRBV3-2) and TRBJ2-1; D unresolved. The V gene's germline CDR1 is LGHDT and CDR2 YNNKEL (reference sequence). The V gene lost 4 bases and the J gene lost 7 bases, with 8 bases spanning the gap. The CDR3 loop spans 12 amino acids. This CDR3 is CASSPRRNEQFF. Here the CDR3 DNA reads TGTGCCAGCAGCCCCCGTCGGAATGAGCAGTTCTTC.

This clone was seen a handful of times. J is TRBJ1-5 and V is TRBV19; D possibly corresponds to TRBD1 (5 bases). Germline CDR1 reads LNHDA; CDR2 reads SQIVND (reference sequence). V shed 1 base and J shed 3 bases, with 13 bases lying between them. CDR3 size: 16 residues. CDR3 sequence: CASSIGWGTDNQPQHF. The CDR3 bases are TGTGCCAGTAGTATAGGTTGGGGGACGGACAATCAGCCCCAGCATTTT. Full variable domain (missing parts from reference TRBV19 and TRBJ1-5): DGGITQSPKYLFRKEGQNVTLSCEQNLNHDAMYWYRQDPGQGLRLIYYSQIVNDFQKGDIAEGYSVSREKKESFPLTVTSAQKNPTAFYLCASSIGWGTDNQPQHFGDGTRLSIL.

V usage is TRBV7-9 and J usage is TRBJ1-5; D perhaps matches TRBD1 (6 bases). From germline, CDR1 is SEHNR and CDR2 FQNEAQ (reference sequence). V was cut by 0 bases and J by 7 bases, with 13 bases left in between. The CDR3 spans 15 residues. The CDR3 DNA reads TGTGCCAGCAGCTTAGCAGGGGGTGTGGACCAGCCCCAGCATTTT. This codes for CASSLAGGVDQPQHF.

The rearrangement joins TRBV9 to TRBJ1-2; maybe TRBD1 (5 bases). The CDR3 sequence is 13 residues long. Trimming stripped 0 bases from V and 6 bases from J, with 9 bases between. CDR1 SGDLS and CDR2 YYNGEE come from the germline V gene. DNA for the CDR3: TGTGCCAGCAGCGTAGGGAGAGGGGATGGCTACACCTTC. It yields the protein CASSVGRGDGYTF. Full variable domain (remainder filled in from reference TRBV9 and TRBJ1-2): DSGVTQTPKHLITATGQRVTLRCSPRSGDLSVYWYQQSLDQGLQFLIQYYNGEERAKGNILERFSAQQFPDLHSELNLSSLELGDSALYFCASSVGRGDGYTFGSGTRLTVV.

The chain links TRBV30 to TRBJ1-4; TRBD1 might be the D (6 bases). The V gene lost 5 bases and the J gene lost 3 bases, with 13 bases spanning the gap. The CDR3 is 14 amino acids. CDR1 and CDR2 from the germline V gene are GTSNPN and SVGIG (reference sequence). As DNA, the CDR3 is TGTGCCTGGGGTAAAGACAGGTCTAATGAAAAACTGTTTTTT. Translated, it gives CAWGKDRSNEKLFF.

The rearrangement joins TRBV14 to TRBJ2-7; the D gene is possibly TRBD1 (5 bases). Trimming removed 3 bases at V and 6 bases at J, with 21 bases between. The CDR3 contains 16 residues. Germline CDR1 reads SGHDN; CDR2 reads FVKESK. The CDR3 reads CASSHLLTPGKTEQYF. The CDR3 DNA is TGTGCCAGCAGCCACCTCCTGACTCCAGGGAAAACCGAGCAGTACTTC.

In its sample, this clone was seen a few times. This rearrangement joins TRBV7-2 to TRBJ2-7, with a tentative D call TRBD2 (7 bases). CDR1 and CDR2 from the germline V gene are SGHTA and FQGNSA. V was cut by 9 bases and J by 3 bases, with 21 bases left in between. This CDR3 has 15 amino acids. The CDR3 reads CARAGGPSGVYEQYF. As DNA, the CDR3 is TGTGCCAGAGCCGGGGGGCCTAGCGGAGTCTACGAGCAGTACTTC.

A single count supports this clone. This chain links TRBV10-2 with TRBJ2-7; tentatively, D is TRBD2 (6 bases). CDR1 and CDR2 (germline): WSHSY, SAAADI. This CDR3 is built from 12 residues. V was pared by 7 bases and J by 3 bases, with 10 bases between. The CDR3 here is CASNSGGYEQYF. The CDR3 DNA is TGCGCCAGCAATTCCGGGGGCTACGAGCAGTACTTC.